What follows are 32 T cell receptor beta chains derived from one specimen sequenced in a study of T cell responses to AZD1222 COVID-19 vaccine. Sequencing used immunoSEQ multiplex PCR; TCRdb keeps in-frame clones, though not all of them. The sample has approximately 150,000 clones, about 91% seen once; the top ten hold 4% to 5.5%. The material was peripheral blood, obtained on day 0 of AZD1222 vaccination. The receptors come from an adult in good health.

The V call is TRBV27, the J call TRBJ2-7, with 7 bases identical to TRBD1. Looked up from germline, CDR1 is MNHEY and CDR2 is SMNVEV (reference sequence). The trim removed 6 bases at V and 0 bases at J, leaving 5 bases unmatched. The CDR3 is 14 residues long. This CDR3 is CASSGTESSYEQYF. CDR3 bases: TGTGCCAGCAGCGGGACAGAGAGCTCCTACGAGCAGTACTTC.

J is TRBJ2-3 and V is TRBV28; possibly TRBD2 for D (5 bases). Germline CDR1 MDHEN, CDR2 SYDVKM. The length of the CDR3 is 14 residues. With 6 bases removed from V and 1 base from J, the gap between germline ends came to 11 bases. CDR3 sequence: CASSPTGGTDTQYF. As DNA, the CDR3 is TGTGCCAGCAGCCCTACCGGGGGCACAGATACGCAGTATTTT.

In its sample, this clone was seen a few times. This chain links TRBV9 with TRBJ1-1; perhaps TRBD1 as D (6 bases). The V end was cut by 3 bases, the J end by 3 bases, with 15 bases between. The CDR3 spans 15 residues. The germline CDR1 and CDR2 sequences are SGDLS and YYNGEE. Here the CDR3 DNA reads TGTGCCAGCAGCGGCCGCCGGGCAGGGGACACTGAAGCTTTCTTT. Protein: CASSGRRAGDTEAFF.

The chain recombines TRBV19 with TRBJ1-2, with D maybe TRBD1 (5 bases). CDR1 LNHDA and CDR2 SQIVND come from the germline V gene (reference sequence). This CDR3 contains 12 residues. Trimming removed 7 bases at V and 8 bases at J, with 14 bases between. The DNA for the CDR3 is TGTGCCAGTAATACAGGTCGGATGGGCTACACCTTC. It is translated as CASNTGRMGYTF.

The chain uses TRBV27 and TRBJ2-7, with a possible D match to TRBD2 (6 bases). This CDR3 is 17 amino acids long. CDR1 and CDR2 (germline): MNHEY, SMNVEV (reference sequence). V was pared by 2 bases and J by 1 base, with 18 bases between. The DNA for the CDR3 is TGTGCCAGCAGTTTAACAGTCTCGGCGGGAAAGTCCTACGAGCAGTACTTC. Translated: CASSLTVSAGKSYEQYF.

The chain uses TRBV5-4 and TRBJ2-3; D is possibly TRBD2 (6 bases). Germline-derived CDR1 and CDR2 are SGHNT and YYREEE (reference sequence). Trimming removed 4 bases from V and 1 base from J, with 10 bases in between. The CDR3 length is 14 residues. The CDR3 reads CASSRKRGTDTQYF. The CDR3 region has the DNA TGTGCCAGCAGCCGGAAGCGGGGCACAGATACGCAGTATTTT.

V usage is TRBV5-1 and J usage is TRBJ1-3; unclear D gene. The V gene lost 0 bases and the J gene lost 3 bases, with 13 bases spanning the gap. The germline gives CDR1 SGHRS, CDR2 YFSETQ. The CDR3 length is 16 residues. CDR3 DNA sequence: TGCGCCAGCAGCTTGGATGGGTTCTTAGGTGGAAACACCATATATTTT. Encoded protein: CASSLDGFLGGNTIYF.

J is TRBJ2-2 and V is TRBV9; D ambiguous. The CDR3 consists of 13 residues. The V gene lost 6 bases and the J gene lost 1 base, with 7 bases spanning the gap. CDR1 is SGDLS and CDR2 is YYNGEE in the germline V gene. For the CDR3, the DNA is TGTGCCAGCAAGATAGGGAACACCGGGGAGCTGTTTTTT. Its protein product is CASKIGNTGELFF. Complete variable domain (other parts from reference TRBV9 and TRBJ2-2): DSGVTQTPKHLITATGQRVTLRCSPRSGDLSVYWYQQSLDQGLQFLIQYYNGEERAKGNILERFSAQQFPDLHSELNLSSLELGDSALYFCASKIGNTGELFFGEGSRLTVL.

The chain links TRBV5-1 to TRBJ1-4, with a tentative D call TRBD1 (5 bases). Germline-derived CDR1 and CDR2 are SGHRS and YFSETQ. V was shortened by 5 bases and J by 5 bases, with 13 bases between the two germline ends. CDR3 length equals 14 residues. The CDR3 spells CASRGDSLNEKLFF. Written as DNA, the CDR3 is TGCGCCAGCAGAGGAGACAGCTTAAATGAAAAACTGTTTTTT.

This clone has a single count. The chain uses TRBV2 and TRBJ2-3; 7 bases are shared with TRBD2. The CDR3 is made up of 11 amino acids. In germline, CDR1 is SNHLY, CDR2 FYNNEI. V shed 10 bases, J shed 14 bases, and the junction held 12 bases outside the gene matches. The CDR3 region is CAINRVAGWYF. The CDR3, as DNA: TGTGCCATAAATCGTGTAGCGGGTTGGTATTTT.

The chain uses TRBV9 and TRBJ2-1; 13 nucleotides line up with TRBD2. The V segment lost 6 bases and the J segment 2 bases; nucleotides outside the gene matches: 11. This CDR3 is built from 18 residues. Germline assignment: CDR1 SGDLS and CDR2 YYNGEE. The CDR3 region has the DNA TGTGCCAGCATCCTCCCACTAGCGGGAGGGCCTCCCTACAATGAGCAGTTCTTC. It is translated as CASILPLAGGPPYNEQFF.

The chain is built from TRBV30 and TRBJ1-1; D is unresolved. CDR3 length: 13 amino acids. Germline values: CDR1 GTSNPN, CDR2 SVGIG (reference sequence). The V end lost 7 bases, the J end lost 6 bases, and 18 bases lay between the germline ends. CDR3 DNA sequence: TGTGCCTCACAGACCGACCCCCGCGCTGAAGCTTTCTTT. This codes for CASQTDPRAEAFF.

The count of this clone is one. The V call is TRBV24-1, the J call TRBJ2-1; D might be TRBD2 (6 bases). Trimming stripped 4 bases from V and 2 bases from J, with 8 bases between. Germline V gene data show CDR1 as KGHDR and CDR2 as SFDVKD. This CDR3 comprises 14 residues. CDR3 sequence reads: CATSETGAYNEQFF. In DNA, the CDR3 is TGTGCCACCAGTGAAACGGGGGCCTACAATGAGCAGTTCTTC.

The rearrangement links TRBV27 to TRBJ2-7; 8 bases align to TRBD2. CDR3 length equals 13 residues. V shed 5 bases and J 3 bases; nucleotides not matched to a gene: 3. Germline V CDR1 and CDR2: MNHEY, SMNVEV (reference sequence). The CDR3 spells CASSRAGDYEQYF. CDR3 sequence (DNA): TGTGCCAGCAGTCGAGCGGGAGACTACGAGCAGTACTTC.

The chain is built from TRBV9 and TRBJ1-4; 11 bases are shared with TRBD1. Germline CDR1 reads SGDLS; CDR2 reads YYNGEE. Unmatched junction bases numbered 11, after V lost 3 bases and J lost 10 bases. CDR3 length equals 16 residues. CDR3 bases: TGTGCCAGCAGCGGGACAGGGGGCAGCGAGGGAGGAAAACTGTTTTTT. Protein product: CASSGTGGSEGGKLFF.

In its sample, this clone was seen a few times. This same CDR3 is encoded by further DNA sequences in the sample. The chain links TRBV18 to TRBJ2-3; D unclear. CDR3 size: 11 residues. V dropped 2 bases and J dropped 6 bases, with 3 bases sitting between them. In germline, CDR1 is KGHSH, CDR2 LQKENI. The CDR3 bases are TGTGCCAGCTCACCATGGGATACGCAGTATTTT. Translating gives CASSPWDTQYF.

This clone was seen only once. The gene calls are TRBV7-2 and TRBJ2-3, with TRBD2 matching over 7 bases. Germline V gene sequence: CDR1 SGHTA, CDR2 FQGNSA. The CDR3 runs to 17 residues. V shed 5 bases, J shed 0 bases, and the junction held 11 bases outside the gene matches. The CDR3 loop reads CASSPVGWGGSTDTQYF. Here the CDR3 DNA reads TGTGCCAGCAGCCCGGTGGGCTGGGGAGGGAGCACAGATACGCAGTATTTT.

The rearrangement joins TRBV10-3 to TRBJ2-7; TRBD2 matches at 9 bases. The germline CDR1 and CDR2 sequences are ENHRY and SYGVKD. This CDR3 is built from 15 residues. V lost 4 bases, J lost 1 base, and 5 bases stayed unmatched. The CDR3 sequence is CAISVGREGSYEQYF. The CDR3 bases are TGTGCCATCAGTGTAGGGCGGGAGGGTTCCTACGAGCAGTACTTC.

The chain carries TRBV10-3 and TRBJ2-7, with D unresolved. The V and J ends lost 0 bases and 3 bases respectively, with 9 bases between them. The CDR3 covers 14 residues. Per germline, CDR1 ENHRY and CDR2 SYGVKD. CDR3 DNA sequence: TGTGCCATCAGTGAGTCGACGGCGCTCTACGAGCAGTACTTC. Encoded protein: CAISESTALYEQYF.

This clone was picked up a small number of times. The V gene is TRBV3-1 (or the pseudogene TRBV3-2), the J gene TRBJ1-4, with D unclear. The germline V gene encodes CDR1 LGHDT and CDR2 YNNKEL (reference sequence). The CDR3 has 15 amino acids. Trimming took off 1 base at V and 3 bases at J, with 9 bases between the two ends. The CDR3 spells CASSQVRAANEKLFF. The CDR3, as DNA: TGTGCCAGCAGCCAAGTGAGAGCCGCTAATGAAAAACTGTTTTTT.

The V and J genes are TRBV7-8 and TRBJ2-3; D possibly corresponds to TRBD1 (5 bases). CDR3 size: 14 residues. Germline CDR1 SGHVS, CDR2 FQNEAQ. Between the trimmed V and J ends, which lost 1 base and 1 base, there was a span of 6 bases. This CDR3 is CASSLGRGTDTQYF. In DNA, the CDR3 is TGTGCCAGCAGCTTAGGCAGGGGCACAGATACGCAGTATTTT. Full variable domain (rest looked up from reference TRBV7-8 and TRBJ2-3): GAGVSQSPRYKVAKRGQDVALRCDPISGHVSLFWYQQALGQGPEFLTYFQNEAQLDKSGLPSDRFFAERPEGSVSTLKIQRTQQEDSAVYLCASSLGRGTDTQYFGPGTRLTVL.

This CDR3 is CASSLNSQPQHF. The CDR3 DNA follows: TGTGCCAGCAGCTTAAATTCACAGCCCCAGCATTTT. The chain couples TRBV7-2 to TRBJ1-5; D is unclear. The V gene lost 2 bases and the J gene lost 7 bases, with 6 bases spanning the gap. CDR1 and CDR2 (germline): SGHTA, FQGNSA. This CDR3 comprises 12 residues. Together with reference TRBV7-2 and TRBJ1-5, the CDR3 gives the full variable domain: GAGVSQSPSNKVTEKGKDVELRCDPISGHTALYWYRQSLGQGLEFLIYFQGNSAPDKSGLPSDRFSAERTGGSVSTLTIQRTQQEDSAVYLCASSLNSQPQHFGDGTRLSIL.

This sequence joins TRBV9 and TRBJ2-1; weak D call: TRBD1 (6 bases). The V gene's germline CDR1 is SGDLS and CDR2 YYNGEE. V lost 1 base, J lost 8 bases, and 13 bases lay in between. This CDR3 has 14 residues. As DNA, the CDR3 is TGTGCCAGCAGCGTAAGGGGACATCACGATGAGCAGTTCTTC. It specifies CASSVRGHHDEQFF.

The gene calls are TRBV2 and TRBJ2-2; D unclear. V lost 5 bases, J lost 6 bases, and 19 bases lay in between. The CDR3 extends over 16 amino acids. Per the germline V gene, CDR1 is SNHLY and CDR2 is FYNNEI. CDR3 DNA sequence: TGTGCCAGCAGTTTTCCGGTTCAACCTTGGGCCGGGGAGCTGTTTTTT. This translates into CASSFPVQPWAGELFF.

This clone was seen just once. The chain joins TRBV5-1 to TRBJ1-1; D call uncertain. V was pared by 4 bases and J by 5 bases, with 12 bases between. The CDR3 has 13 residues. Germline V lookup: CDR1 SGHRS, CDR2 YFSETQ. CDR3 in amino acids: CASSPQDGTEAFF. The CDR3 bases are TGCGCCAGCAGCCCCCAGGACGGAACTGAAGCTTTCTTT.

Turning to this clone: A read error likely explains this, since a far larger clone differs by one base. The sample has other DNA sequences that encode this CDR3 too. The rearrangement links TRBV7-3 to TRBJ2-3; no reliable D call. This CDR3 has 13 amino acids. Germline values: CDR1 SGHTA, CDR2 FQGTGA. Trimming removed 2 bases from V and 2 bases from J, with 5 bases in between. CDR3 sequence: CASSLGSTDTQYF. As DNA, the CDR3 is TGTGCCAGCAGCTTAGGGTCCACAGATACGCAGTATTTT.

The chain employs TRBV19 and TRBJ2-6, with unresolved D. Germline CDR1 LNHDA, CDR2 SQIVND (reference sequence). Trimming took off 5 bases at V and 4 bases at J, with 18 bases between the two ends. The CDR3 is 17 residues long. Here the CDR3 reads CASSPRGVWEGANVLTF. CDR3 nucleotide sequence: TGTGCCAGTAGTCCTCGTGGAGTCTGGGAAGGGGCCAACGTCCTGACTTTC.

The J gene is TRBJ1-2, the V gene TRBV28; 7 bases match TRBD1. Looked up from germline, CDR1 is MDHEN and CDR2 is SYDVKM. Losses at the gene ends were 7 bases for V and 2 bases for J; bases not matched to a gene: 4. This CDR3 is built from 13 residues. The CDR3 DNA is TGTGCCAGCACTCAACAGGGGAACTATGGCTACACCTTC. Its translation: CASTQQGNYGYTF.

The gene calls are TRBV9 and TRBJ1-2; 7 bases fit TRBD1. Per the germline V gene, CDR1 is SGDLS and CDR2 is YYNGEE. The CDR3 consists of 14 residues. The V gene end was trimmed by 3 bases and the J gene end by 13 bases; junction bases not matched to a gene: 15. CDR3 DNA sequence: TGTGCCAGCAGCGCCGGGGACAGCGGTATGGCTATCACCTTC. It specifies CASSAGDSGMAITF.

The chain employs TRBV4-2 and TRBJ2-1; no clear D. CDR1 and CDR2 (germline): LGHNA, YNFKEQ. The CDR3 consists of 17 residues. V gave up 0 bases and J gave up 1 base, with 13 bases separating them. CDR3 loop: CASSQDWVSRSYNEQFF. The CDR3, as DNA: TGTGCCAGCAGCCAAGATTGGGTTAGCAGGTCCTACAATGAGCAGTTCTTC.

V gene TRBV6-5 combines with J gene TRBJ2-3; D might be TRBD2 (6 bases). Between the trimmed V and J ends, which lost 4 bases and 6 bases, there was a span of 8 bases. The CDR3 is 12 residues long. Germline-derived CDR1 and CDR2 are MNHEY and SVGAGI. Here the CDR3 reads CASSFGGDTQYF. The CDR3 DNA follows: TGTGCCAGCAGTTTTGGAGGGGATACGCAGTATTTT.

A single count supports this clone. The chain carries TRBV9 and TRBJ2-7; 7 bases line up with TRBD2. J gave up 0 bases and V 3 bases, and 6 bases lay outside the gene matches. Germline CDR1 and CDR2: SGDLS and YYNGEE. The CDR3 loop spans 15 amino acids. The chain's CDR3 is CASSASGKTSYEQYF. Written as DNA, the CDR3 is TGTGCCAGCAGCGCCAGCGGGAAGACCTCCTACGAGCAGTACTTC.